This T cell receptor (beta chain) is from a study of STAT5B mutations in CD4+ large granular lymphocyte leukemia. Study information: Among healthy donors, a particular HLA allele went with more CDR3 'QG' motifs.

Control samples were healthy donors' buffy coats. Profiling relied on immunoSEQ multiplex PCR, and the TCRdb table lists in-frame clones only, not all of them. The table shows around 33,000 clones, with around 80% occurring only once. The sample was CD4+ T cells from blood buffy coats. The source of this sequence is a human donor in good health.

CDR3 sequence reads: CASSQARDLARGTIYF. The DNA for the CDR3 is TGTGCCAGCAGCCAAGCAAGGGACCTGGCTCGAGGCACCATATATTTT. The chain is built from TRBV14 and TRBJ1-3; tentatively, D is TRBD1 (5 bases). Germline loops: CDR1 SGHDN, CDR2 FVKESK. V gave up 1 base and J gave up 9 bases, with 19 bases separating them. The CDR3 spans 16 residues.